These 32 T cell receptor beta chains share one sample of origin, sequenced in a study of shared clonotypes between healthy human individuals. Sequencing was performed with immunoSEQ multiplex PCR; in TCRdb, only in-frame clones are kept and a portion is missing. Among approximately 460,000 clones listed, roughly 80% were seen once. Material for sequencing was PBMCs. Receptors originate from a woman aged 40-49 years in good health. Some clones in this sample may be carry-over from other donors' samples.

This clone was counted only a few times. The CDR3 region has the DNA TGTGCCAGCAGTGATTGGGAGGCGGATCAGCCCCAGCATTTT. The encoded protein is CASSDWEADQPQHF. V gene TRBV2 combines with J gene TRBJ1-5; D is uncertain. The CDR3 sequence is 14 residues long. V was cut by 3 bases and J by 5 bases, with 11 bases left in between. CDR1 SNHLY and CDR2 FYNNEI come from the germline V gene.

Details on this clone: A far larger clone lies a single base away; this is likely a read error. Within the sample, other DNA sequences also encode this same CDR3. The V gene is TRBV4-1, the J gene TRBJ2-7; TRBD2 matches 10 bases. Trimming took 4 bases from V and 10 from J; bases not matched to a gene: 10. The length of the CDR3 is 14 residues. Looked up from germline, CDR1 is MGHRA and CDR2 is YSYEKL. The CDR3 protein is CASSPRVAGGEQYF. The CDR3 nucleotides are TGCGCCAGCAGCCCCCGGGTAGCGGGAGGTGAACAGTACTTC.

The gene calls are TRBV2 and TRBJ1-4; D gene uncertain. This CDR3 has 15 amino acids. Germline V gives CDR1 SNHLY, CDR2 FYNNEI. V gave up 6 bases and J gave up 0 bases, with 11 bases separating them. The CDR3 DNA follows: TGTGCCAGCAGAGAGGGATCCTCAACTAATGAAAAACTGTTTTTT. It codes for CASREGSSTNEKLFF.

This sequence joins TRBV30 and TRBJ2-5, with 11 nucleotides matching TRBD2. This CDR3 has 16 amino acids. Germline CDR1 is GTSNPN and CDR2 is SVGIG (reference sequence). The V gene end was trimmed by 2 bases and the J gene end by 4 bases; junction bases not matched to a gene: 9. In nucleotides, the CDR3 is TGTGCCTGGAGTCCGAAAGTAGCGGGAGGGGCAGAGACCCAGTACTTC. Encoded protein: CAWSPKVAGGAETQYF.

This clone was found once. J is TRBJ1-1 and V is TRBV7-9, with a possible D match to TRBD1 (6 bases). Per the germline V gene, CDR1 is SEHNR and CDR2 is FQNEAQ (reference sequence). V was pared by 7 bases and J by 0 bases, with 9 bases between. This CDR3 contains 13 residues. As DNA, the CDR3 is TGTGCCAGCATGACAGGATTGAACACTGAAGCTTTCTTT. Translating it yields CASMTGLNTEAFF.

The V and J genes are TRBV2 and TRBJ2-5; TRBD1 is a possible D gene (5 bases). The CDR3 length is 14 residues. The germline gives CDR1 SNHLY, CDR2 FYNNEI. V dropped 0 bases and J dropped 10 bases, with 15 bases sitting between them. The CDR3 DNA reads as TGTGCCAGCAGTGAAGCGGGCAGGGTGGGTGGCCAGTACTTC. Residues: CASSEAGRVGGQYF.

This chain uses TRBV18 with TRBJ2-2; no clear D gene. This CDR3 spans 16 amino acids. V was pared by 2 bases and J by 0 bases, with 10 bases between. Germline V lookup: CDR1 KGHSH, CDR2 LQKENI. CDR3 protein: CASSPRSHANTGELFF. CDR3 DNA sequence: TGTGCCAGCTCACCAAGATCCCACGCGAACACCGGGGAGCTGTTTTTT.

This clone was found once. CDR3: CASSRATGSSYEQYF. The CDR3 DNA is TGTGCCAGCAGCCGAGCGACAGGGAGTTCCTACGAGCAGTACTTC. The V call is TRBV28, the J call TRBJ2-7; 7 bases line up with TRBD1. J lost 1 base, V lost 6 bases, and 9 bases had no gene match. There are 15 residues in the CDR3. Per the germline V gene, CDR1 is MDHEN and CDR2 is SYDVKM.

The chain recombines TRBV7-8 with TRBJ1-1; possibly TRBD1 for D (5 bases). The CDR3 covers 14 residues. Trimming pared 5 bases from V and 1 base from J, leaving 11 bases between. The germline CDR1 and CDR2 sequences are SGHVS and FQNEAQ. The CDR3 bases are TGTGCCAGCAGCCCAGGGCGGCGGAACACTGAAGCTTTCTTT. As protein: CASSPGRRNTEAFF.

The chain uses TRBV10-3 and TRBJ2-5; D remains ambiguous. CDR3 length: 13 residues. V gave up 7 bases and J gave up 5 bases, with 14 bases separating them. The germline CDR1 and CDR2 sequences are ENHRY and SYGVKD. For the CDR3, the DNA is TGTGCCATCAATCCCCGATCTGGGGAGACCCAGTACTTC. This encodes CAINPRSGETQYF.

DNA for the CDR3: TGTGCCAGCAGCCCCCCTGAGGGGATAGCCCCTCGCGAGCAGTACTTC. Translated: CASSPPEGIAPREQYF. The chain links TRBV7-9 to TRBJ2-7; the D gene could be TRBD1 or TRBD2 (5 bases each). This CDR3 comprises 16 residues. CDR1 and CDR2 from the germline V gene are SEHNR and FQNEAQ (reference sequence). The V end was cut by 5 bases, the J end by 6 bases, with 23 bases between.

The chain links TRBV7-9 to TRBJ2-7; 7 bases are a match to TRBD1. The CDR3 is made up of 14 amino acids. Per germline, CDR1 SEHNR and CDR2 FQNEAQ (reference sequence). After removal of 4 bases from V and 4 bases from J, the junction contained 7 bases not matched to a gene. The CDR3 DNA is TGTGCCAGCAGCTCTACCCGGGACAGTTACGAGCAGTACTTC. This gives the protein CASSSTRDSYEQYF.

The chain recombines TRBV18 with TRBJ1-1; tentative D call: TRBD1 (6 bases). The V gene's germline CDR1 is KGHSH and CDR2 LQKENI. V was cut by 3 bases and J by 4 bases, with 18 bases left in between. This CDR3 contains 16 residues. Here the CDR3 reads CASSPLWGGEGTEAFF. In DNA, the CDR3 is TGTGCCAGCTCACCCCTCTGGGGGGGCGAGGGCACTGAAGCTTTCTTT.

This sequence joins TRBV19 and TRBJ1-2; 7 bases match TRBD1. Unmatched junction bases numbered 10, after V lost 6 bases and J lost 6 bases. The CDR3 has 14 amino acids. Looked up from germline, CDR1 is LNHDA and CDR2 is SQIVND (reference sequence). This CDR3 reads CASSRRQGEDGYTF. DNA for the CDR3: TGTGCCAGTAGCCGCCGGCAGGGGGAGGATGGCTACACCTTC.

Worth noting for this clone: This sequence is one base from a far larger clone and is likely a read error. Other nucleotide sequences in the sample specify the same CDR3. The chain employs TRBV29-1 and TRBJ2-4; D is possibly TRBD2 (6 bases). Germline lookup yields CDR1 SQVTM and CDR2 ANQGSEA. The length of the CDR3 is 13 residues. The CDR3 loop reads CSVEESGQDIQYF. The DNA of the CDR3 is TGCAGTGTTGAAGAAAGCGGGCAAGACATTCAGTACTTC.

V usage is TRBV28 and J usage is TRBJ1-2, with TRBD1 as a possible D gene (5 bases). There are 16 residues in the CDR3. Trimming removed 1 base at V and 5 bases at J, with 17 bases between. Germline V gene sequence: CDR1 MDHEN, CDR2 SYDVKM. DNA of the CDR3: TGTGCCAGCAGTTTATCGGCTGCAGGGAGGGTATATGGCTACACCTTC. Encoded protein: CASSLSAAGRVYGYTF.

J is TRBJ1-4 and V is TRBV28; unclear D gene. Between the trimmed V and J ends, which lost 9 bases and 3 bases, there was a span of 11 bases. The V gene's germline CDR1 is MDHEN and CDR2 SYDVKM. The CDR3 consists of 13 residues. CDR3 in amino acids: CASQRSPNEKLFF. DNA of the CDR3: TGTGCCAGTCAGAGGAGTCCTAATGAAAAACTGTTTTTT.

J is TRBJ2-7 and V is TRBV28, with TRBD2 matching over 11 bases. The CDR3 loop spans 15 amino acids. V lost 1 base to trimming and J lost 2 bases; unmatched junction nucleotides: 1. CDR1 is MDHEN, CDR2 SYDVKM, per germline. CDR3 DNA sequence: TGTGCCAGCAGTTTATCGACTAGCGGGGCCTACGAGCAGTACTTC. Translated: CASSLSTSGAYEQYF.

This sequence joins TRBV10-3 and TRBJ2-1; the D is unclear. The CDR3 extends over 13 amino acids. The germline CDR1 and CDR2 sequences are ENHRY and SYGVKD. Trimming stripped 0 bases from V and 6 bases from J, with 6 bases between. CDR3 DNA: TGTGCCATCAGTGAGTCTACGGGCAATGAGCAGTTCTTC. It codes for CAISESTGNEQFF.

Concerning this clone itself: The same CDR3 arises from other DNA sequences in this sample as well. The chain employs TRBV7-2 and TRBJ2-7; 8 bases line up with TRBD1. The CDR3 covers 13 residues. CDR1 is SGHTA and CDR2 is FQGNSA in the germline V gene. Germline trimming cut 5 bases from V and 1 base from J; bases unmatched to any gene: 1. The CDR3, as DNA: TGTGCCAGCAGCCGGGACAGGTCCTACGAGCAGTACTTC. Translated: CASSRDRSYEQYF.

The V and J genes are TRBV18 and TRBJ2-2; 12 bases line up with TRBD2. The germline gives CDR1 KGHSH, CDR2 LQKENI. V shed 2 bases, J shed 6 bases, and the junction held 7 bases outside the gene matches. CDR3 size: 17 residues. CDR3 loop: CASSPGLAGLGAGELFF. CDR3 DNA: TGTGCCAGCTCACCAGGACTAGCGGGACTTGGAGCCGGGGAGCTGTTTTTT.

This rearrangement joins TRBV7-6 to TRBJ2-5; the D call may be TRBD1 or TRBD2 (5 bases each). Germline loops: CDR1 SGHVS, CDR2 FNYEAQ. V lost 5 bases, J lost 11 bases, and 21 bases lay in between. There are 14 residues in the CDR3. CDR3 sequence: CASSRMTDLGEQYF. Written as DNA, the CDR3 is TGTGCCAGCAGCCGGATGACAGACCTGGGGGAGCAGTACTTC.

The V and J genes are TRBV28 and TRBJ2-6, with unresolved D. The CDR3 has 15 amino acids. Germline V CDR1 and CDR2: MDHEN, SYDVKM. V shed 6 bases and J shed 0 bases, with 9 bases lying between them. The CDR3 region has the DNA TGTGCCAGCAGCCCCATCGGCTCTGGGGCCAACGTCCTGACTTTC. Its translation is CASSPIGSGANVLTF.

This rearrangement joins TRBV28 to TRBJ1-4, with TRBD1 identical over 7 bases. The CDR3 is made up of 15 amino acids. Germline V lookup: CDR1 MDHEN, CDR2 SYDVKM. Germline trimming cut 5 bases from V and 2 bases from J; bases unmatched to any gene: 5. The CDR3 DNA sequence: TGTGCCAGCAGTGAGGGGGCGCGGACTAATGAAAAACTGTTTTTT. The encoded protein is CASSEGARTNEKLFF.

This rearrangement joins TRBV28 to TRBJ1-4; D might be TRBD1 (5 bases). Per germline, CDR1 MDHEN and CDR2 SYDVKM. This CDR3 is built from 14 residues. The germline V and J ends were trimmed by 3 bases and 0 bases, with 5 bases remaining between them. The CDR3 DNA reads as TGTGCCAGCAGTTTGACAGCAACTAATGAAAAACTGTTTTTT. Protein sequence: CASSLTATNEKLFF.

V gene TRBV5-6 combines with J gene TRBJ2-7; D gene unclear. V shed 1 base and J shed 0 bases, with 5 bases lying between them. Germline CDR1 is SGHDT and CDR2 is YYEEEE. The CDR3 loop spans 13 amino acids. CDR3 DNA sequence: TGTGCCAGCAGCTTGAAAGGCTCCTACGAGCAGTACTTC. Amino acids: CASSLKGSYEQYF.

The genes are TRBV7-2 and TRBJ2-3; 11 nucleotides agree with TRBD2. Per germline, CDR1 SGHTA and CDR2 FQGNSA. V dropped 5 bases and J dropped 5; count of bases not matched to a gene: 6. The CDR3 consists of 15 residues. The CDR3 DNA is TGTGCCAGCAGCCCCCGACTAGCGGGAAGAGATACGCAGTATTTT. Translating it yields CASSPRLAGRDTQYF.

A single count supports this clone. The chain uses TRBV7-2 and TRBJ2-4, with D perhaps TRBD2 (6 bases). This CDR3 comprises 14 residues. Trimming shortened V by 1 base and J by 6 bases, and 10 bases separated the two germline ends. CDR1 and CDR2 from the germline V gene are SGHTA and FQGNSA. CDR3 nucleotide sequence: TGTGCCAGCAGCTTAGGACTAGAACCAAACATTCAGTACTTC. Its translation is CASSLGLEPNIQYF.

Comments on this clone: Given a far larger clone just one base away, this is likely a sequencing read error. The chain is built from TRBV30 and TRBJ1-2; D unclear. The CDR3 sequence is 12 residues long. Germline V gene lookup returns CDR1 GTSNPN and CDR2 SVGIG (reference sequence). Deletions cut 4 bases from V and 8 bases from J, with 14 bases between. The DNA for the CDR3 is TGTGCCTGGACCATAGACGGCGGAGGCTACACCTTC. It yields the protein CAWTIDGGGYTF.

The chain employs TRBV5-4 and TRBJ2-5, with 12 bases lining up with TRBD2. The V gene's germline CDR1 is SGHNT and CDR2 YYREEE (reference sequence). With 4 bases clipped from V and 4 bases from J, the junction kept 2 bases outside the gene matches. The length of the CDR3 is 14 residues. The CDR3 coding sequence is TGTGCCAGCAGCCTGGGACTAGCGGGAGAGACCCAGTACTTC. Residues: CASSLGLAGETQYF. Full variable domain (missing parts from reference TRBV5-4 and TRBJ2-5): ETGVTQSPTHLIKTRGQQVTLRCSSQSGHNTVSWYQQALGQGPQFIFQYYREEENGRGNFPPRFSGLQFPNYSSELNVNALELDDSALYLCASSLGLAGETQYFGPGTRLLVL.

On this clone: This likely came from a read error, as a far larger clone is one base away. This CDR3 is missing its conserved last phenylalanine or tryptophan, likely due to a read error. CDR3 protein: CASSLTGTAYTEAFL. The CDR3, as DNA: TGTGCCAGCAGTTTAACCGGGACAGCATACACTGAAGCTTTCCTT. The gene calls are TRBV27 and TRBJ1-1, with TRBD1 matching 7 bases. Losses at the gene ends were 2 bases for V and 3 bases for J; bases not matched to a gene: 6. Germline-derived CDR1 and CDR2 are MNHEY and SMNVEV (reference sequence). The CDR3 is made up of 15 amino acids.

V usage is TRBV29-1 and J usage is TRBJ2-7; D is undetermined. This CDR3 has 13 residues. Germline-derived CDR1 and CDR2 are SQVTM and ANQGSEA. Trimming took off 1 base at V and 0 bases at J, with 7 bases between the two ends. The CDR3 nucleotides read TGCAGCGTTGAAGCGGTCGCCTCCTACGAGCAGTACTTC. Its protein is CSVEAVASYEQYF.